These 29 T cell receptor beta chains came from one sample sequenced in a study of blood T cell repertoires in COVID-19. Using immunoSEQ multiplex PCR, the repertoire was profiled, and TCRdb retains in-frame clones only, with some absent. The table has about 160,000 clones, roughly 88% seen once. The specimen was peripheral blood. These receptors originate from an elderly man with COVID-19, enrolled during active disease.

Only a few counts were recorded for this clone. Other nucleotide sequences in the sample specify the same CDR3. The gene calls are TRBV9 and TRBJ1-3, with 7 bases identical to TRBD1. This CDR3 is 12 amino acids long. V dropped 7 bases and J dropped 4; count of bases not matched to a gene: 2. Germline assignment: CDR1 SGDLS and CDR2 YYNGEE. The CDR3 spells CASRDSGNTIYF. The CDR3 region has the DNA TGTGCCAGCCGGGACAGCGGAAACACCATATATTTT.

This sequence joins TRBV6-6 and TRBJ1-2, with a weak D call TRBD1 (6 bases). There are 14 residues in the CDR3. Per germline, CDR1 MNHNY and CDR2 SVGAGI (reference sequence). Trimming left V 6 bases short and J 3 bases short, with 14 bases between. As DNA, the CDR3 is TGTGCCAGCAGGGGACATGAGGGGGACTATGGCTACACCTTC. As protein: CASRGHEGDYGYTF.

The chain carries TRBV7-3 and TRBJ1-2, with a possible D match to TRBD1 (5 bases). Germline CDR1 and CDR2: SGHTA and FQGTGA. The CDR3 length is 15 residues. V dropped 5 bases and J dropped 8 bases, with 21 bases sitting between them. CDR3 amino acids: CASSPWTTSAEGYTF. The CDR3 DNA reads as TGTGCCAGCAGCCCCTGGACAACAAGTGCAGAAGGCTACACCTTC.

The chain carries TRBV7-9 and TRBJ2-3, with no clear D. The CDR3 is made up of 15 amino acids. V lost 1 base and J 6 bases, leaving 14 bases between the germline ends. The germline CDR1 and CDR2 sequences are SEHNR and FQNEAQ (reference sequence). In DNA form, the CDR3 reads TGTGCCAGCAGCTTAGAGATGGTTAGGAGTGATACGCAGTATTTT. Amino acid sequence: CASSLEMVRSDTQYF. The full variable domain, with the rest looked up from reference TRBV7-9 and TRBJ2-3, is DTGVSQNPRHKITKRGQNVTFRCDPISEHNRLYWYRQTLGQGPEFLTYFQNEAQLEKSRLLSDRFSAERPKGSFSTLEIQRTEQGDSAMYLCASSLEMVRSDTQYFGPGTRLTVL.

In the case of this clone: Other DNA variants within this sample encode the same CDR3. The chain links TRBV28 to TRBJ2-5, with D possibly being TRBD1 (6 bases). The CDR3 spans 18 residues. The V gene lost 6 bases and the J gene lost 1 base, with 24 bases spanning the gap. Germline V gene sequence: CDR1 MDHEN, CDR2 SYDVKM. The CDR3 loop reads CASSSHTDSGSFQETQYF. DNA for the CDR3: TGTGCCAGCAGCTCCCACACGGACAGCGGCAGCTTCCAAGAGACCCAGTACTTC.

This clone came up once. The CDR3 bases are TGTGCCAGCAGCTCACAGGGTTTCGTCAATGAGCAGTTCTTC. It specifies CASSSQGFVNEQFF. The chain links TRBV7-2 to TRBJ2-1; possibly TRBD1 for D (6 bases). Trimming left V 4 bases short and J 6 bases short, with 13 bases between. The germline gives CDR1 SGHTA, CDR2 FQGNSA. This CDR3 has 14 amino acids.

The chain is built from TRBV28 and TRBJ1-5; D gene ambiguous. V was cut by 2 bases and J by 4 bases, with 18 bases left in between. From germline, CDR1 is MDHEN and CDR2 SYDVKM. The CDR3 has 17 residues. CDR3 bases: TGTGCCAGCAGTTTAAGGGTCGAGGGAAAGAGGAATCAGCCCCAGCATTTT. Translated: CASSLRVEGKRNQPQHF.

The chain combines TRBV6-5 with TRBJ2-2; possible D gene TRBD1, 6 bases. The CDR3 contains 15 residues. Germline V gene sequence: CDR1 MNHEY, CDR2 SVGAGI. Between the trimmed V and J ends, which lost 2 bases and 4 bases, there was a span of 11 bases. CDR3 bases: TGTGCCAGCAGTTACCAGCAGGGGCCCACCGGGGAGCTGTTTTTT. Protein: CASSYQQGPTGELFF.

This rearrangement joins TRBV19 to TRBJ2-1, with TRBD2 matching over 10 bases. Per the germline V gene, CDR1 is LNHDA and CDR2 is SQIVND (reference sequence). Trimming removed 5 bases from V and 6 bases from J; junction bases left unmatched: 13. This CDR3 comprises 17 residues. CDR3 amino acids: CASSLSGGLAGANEQFF. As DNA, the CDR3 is TGTGCCAGTAGTTTATCAGGGGGCCTAGCGGGGGCCAATGAGCAGTTCTTC.

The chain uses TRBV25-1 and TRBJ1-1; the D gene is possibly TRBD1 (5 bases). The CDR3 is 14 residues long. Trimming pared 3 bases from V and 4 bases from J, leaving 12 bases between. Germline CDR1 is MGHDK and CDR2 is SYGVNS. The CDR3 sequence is CASSDRGSRTEAFF. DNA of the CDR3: TGTGCCAGCAGTGATCGGGGGTCTCGCACTGAAGCTTTCTTT.

The CDR3 sequence: CASSVQGAYNSPLHF. For the CDR3, the DNA is TGTGCCAGCAGCGTACAGGGTGCCTATAATTCACCCCTCCACTTT. This chain uses TRBV7-2 with TRBJ1-6; a possible D gene is TRBD1 (6 bases). Germline-derived CDR1 and CDR2 are SGHTA and FQGNSA. The CDR3 is 15 residues long. Trimming pared 5 bases from V and 2 bases from J, leaving 10 bases between.

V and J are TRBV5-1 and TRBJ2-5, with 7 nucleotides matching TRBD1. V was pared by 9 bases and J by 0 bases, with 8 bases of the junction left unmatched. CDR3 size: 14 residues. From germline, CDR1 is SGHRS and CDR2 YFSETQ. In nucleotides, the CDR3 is TGCGCCACCAAAACAGGGGTGGACCAAGAGACCCAGTACTTC. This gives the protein CATKTGVDQETQYF.

CDR3 loop: CASSVEGHSRADTQYF. The DNA of the CDR3 is TGTGCCAGCAGCGTAGAAGGACACTCCCGTGCAGATACGCAGTATTTT. V and J are TRBV9 and TRBJ2-3, with a possible D match to TRBD1 (5 bases). Germline CDR1 is SGDLS and CDR2 is YYNGEE. Deletions cut 0 bases from V and 4 bases from J, with 15 bases between. The CDR3 has 16 residues.

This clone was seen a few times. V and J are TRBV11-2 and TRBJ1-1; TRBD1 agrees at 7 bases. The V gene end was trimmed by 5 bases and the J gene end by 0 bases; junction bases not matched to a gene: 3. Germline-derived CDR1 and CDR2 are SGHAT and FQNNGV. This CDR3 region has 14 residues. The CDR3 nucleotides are TGTGCCAGCAGCCCGGGACAGATGAACACTGAAGCTTTCTTT. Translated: CASSPGQMNTEAFF.

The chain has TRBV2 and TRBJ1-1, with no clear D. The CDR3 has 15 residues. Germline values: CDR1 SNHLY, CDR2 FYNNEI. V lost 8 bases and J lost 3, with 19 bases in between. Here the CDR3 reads CASVSGFDGDTEAFF. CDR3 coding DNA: TGTGCCAGCGTTTCGGGGTTTGACGGGGACACTGAAGCTTTCTTT.

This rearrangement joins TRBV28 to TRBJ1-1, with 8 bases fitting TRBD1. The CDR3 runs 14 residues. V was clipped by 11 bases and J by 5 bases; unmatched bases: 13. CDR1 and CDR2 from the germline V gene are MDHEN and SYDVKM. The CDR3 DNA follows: TGTGCCTGTCTTGCCGGACAGGGCGAAACTGAAGCTTTCTTT. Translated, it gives CACLAGQGETEAFF. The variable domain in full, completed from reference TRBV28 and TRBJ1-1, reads DVKVTQSSRYLVKRTGEKVFLECVQDMDHENMFWYRQDPGLGLRLIYFSYDVKMKEKGDIPEGYSVSREKKERFSLILESASTNQTSMYLCACLAGQGETEAFFGQGTRLTVV.

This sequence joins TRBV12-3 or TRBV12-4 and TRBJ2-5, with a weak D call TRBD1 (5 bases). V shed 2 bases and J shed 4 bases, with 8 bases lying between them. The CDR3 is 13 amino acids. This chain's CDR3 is CASSLRRAETQYF. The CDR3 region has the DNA TGTGCCAGCAGTTTACGCAGGGCAGAGACCCAGTACTTC.

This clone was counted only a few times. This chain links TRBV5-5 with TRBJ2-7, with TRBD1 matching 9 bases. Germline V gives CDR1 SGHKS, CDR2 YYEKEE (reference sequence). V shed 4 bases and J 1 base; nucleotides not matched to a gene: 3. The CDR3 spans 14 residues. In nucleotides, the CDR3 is TGTGCCAGCAGCCGACAGGGGGGTTCCTACGAGCAGTACTTC. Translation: CASSRQGGSYEQYF. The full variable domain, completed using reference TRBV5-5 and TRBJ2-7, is DAGVTQSPTHLIKTRGQQVTLRCSPISGHKSVSWYQQVLGQGPQFIFQYYEKEERGRGNFPDRFSARQFPNYSSELNVNALLLGDSALYLCASSRQGGSYEQYFGPGTRLTVT.

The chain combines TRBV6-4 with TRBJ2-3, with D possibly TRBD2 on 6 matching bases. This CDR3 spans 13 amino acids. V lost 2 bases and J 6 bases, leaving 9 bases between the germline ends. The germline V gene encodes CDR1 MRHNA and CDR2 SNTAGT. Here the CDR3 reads CASSDERGDTQYF. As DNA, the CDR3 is TGTGCCAGCAGTGACGAACGGGGGGATACGCAGTATTTT.

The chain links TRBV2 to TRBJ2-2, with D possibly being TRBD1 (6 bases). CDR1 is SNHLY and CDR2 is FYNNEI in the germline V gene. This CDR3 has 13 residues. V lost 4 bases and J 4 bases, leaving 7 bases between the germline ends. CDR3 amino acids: CASSVQGTGELFF. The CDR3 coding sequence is TGTGCCAGCAGTGTACAGGGCACCGGGGAGCTGTTTTTT.

CDR3 region: CASSLAGHNYGYTF. CDR3 in DNA: TGCGCCAGCAGCTTGGCGGGACACAACTATGGCTACACCTTC. V usage is TRBV5-1 and J usage is TRBJ1-2; tentative D call: TRBD1 (6 bases). Germline V gene sequence: CDR1 SGHRS, CDR2 YFSETQ. Trimming stripped 0 bases from V and 2 bases from J, with 8 bases between. The CDR3 consists of 14 residues.

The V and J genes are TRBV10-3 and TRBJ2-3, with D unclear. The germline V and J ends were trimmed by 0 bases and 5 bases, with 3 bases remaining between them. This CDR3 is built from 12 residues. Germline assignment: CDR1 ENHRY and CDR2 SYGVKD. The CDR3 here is CAISESLDTQYF. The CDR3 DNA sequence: TGTGCCATCAGTGAGTCCCTAGATACGCAGTATTTT.

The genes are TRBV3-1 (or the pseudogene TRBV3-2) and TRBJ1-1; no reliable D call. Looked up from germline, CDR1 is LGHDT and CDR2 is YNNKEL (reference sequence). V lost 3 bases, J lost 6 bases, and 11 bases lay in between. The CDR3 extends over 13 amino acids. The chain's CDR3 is CASSHRTPAEAFF. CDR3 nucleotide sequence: TGTGCCAGCAGCCACCGCACTCCCGCTGAAGCTTTCTTT.

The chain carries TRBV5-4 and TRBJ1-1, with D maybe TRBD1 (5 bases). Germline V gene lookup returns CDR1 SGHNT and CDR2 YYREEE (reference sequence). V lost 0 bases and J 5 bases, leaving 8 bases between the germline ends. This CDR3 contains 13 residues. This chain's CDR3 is CASSLAGRTEAFF. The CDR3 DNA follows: TGTGCCAGCAGCTTGGCAGGGAGGACTGAAGCTTTCTTT.

CDR3 coding DNA: TGTGCCAGTACCGAAACCCCGACCCGGACAGGGGGCTACGAGCAGTACTTC. This translates into CASTETPTRTGGYEQYF. This sequence joins TRBV19 and TRBJ2-7; TRBD1 aligns across 10 bases. V lost 7 bases to trimming and J lost 3 bases; unmatched junction nucleotides: 15. The germline V gene encodes CDR1 LNHDA and CDR2 SQIVND (reference sequence). The CDR3 runs to 17 residues.

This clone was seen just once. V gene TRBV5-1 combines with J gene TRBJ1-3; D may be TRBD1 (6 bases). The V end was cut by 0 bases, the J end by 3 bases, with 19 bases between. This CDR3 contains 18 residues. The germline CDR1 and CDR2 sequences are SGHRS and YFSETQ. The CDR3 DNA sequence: TGCGCCAGCAGCTTGGTCGGGGGGGCTAAGGGCTATGGAAACACCATATATTTT. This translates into CASSLVGGAKGYGNTIYF.

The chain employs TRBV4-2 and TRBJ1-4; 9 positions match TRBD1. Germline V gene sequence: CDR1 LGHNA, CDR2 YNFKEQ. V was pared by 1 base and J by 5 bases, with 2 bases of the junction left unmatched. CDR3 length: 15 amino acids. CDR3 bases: TGTGCCAGCAGCCAAGGGACAGGGGAAAATGAAAAACTGTTTTTT. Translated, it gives CASSQGTGENEKLFF.

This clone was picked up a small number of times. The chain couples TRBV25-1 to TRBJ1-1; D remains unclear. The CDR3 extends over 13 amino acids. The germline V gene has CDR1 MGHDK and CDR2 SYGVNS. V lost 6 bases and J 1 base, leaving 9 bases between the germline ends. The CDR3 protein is CASRFQANTEAFF. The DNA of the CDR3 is TGTGCCAGCAGATTTCAGGCGAACACTGAAGCTTTCTTT.

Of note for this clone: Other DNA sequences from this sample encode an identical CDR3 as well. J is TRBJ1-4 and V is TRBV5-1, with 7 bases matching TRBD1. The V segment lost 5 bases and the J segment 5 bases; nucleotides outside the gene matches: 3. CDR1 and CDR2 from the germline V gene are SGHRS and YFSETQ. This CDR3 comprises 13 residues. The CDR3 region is CASRTGINEKLFF. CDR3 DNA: TGCGCCAGCAGGACAGGGATAAATGAAAAACTGTTTTTT.